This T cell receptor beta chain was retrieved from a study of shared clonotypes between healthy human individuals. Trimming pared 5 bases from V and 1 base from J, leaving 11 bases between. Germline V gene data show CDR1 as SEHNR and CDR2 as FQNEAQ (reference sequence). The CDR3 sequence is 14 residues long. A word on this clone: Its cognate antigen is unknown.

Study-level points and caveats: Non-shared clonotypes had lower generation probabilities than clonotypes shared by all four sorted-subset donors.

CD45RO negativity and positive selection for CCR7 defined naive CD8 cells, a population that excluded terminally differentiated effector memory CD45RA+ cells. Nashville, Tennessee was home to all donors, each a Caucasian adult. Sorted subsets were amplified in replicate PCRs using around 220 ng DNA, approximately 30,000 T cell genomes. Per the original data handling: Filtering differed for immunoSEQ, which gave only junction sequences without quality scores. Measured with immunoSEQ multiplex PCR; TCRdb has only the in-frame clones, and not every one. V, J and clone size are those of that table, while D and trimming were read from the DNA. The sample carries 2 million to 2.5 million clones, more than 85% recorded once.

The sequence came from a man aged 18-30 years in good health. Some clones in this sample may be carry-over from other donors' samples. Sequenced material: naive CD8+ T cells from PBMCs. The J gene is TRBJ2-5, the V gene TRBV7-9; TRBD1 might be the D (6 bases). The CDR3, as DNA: TGTGCCAGCAGCGAGAGGACAGTCCAAGAGACCCAGTACTTC. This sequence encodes CASSERTVQETQYF.